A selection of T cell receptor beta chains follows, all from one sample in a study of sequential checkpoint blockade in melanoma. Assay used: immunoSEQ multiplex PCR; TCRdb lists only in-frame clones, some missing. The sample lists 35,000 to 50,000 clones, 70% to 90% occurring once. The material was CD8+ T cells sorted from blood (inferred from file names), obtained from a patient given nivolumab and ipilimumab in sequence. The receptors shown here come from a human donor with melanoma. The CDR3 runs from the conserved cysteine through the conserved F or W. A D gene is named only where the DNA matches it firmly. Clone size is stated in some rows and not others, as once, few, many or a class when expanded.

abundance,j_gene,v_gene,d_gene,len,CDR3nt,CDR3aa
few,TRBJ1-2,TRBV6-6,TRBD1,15,TGTGCCAGCCACGGCGTGACAGGGCCCAACTATGGCTACACCTTC,CASHGVTGPNYGYTF
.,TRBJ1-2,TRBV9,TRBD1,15,TGTGCCAGCAGCCCTTTAACAGGGGGGAACTATGGCTACACCTTC,CASSPLTGGNYGYTF
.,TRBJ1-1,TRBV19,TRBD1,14,TGTGCCAGTAGTAAGCAGGGGGCGGACACTGAAGCTTTCTTT,CASSKQGADTEAFF
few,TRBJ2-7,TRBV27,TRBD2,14,TGTGCCAGCAGTTTACTAGCGGGAGCGTACGAGCAGTACTTC,CASSLLAGAYEQYF
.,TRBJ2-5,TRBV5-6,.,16,TGTGCCAGCAGCCGGGGGACAGTCGAGTACCAAGAGACCCAGTACTTC,CASSRGTVEYQETQYF
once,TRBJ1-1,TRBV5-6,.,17,TGTGCCAGCAGCTCGGCAAACAGGGAATATGTGAACACTGAAGCTTTCTTT,CASSSANREYVNTEAFF
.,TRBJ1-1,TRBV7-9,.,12,TGTGCCAGCAGCTCCGGGAGCACTGAAGCTTTCTTT,CASSSGSTEAFF
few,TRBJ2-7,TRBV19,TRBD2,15,TGTGCCAGTAGTATAGCCGGCGGGAGTGCATACGAGCAGTACTTC,CASSIAGGSAYEQYF
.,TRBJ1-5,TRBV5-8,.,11,TGTGCCAGCAGCTCAGGTCAGCCCCAGCATTTT,CASSSGQPQHF
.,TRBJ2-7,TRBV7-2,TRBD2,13,TGTGCCAGCAGGGCTAGCGGTTTTTACGAGCAGTACTTC,CASRASGFYEQYF
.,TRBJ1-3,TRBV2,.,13,TGTGCCAGCAGGTCAGGAACTGGAAACACCATATATTTT,CASRSGTGNTIYF
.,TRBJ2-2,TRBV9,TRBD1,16,TGTGCCAGCAGCGCCGCAAGGGACAGACCCACCGGGGAGCTGTTTTTT,CASSAARDRPTGELFF
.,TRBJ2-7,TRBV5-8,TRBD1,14,TGTGCCAGCAGCAACCGGGACAGTACCTACGAGCAGTACTTC,CASSNRDSTYEQYF
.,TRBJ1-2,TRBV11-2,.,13,TGTGCCAGCAGTCTTAGTCCCGGTGATGGCTACACCTTC,CASSLSPGDGYTF
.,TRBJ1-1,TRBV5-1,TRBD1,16,TGCGCCAGCAGCTCCTCCCGGGCAGGGGGGAACACTGAAGCTTTCTTT,CASSSSRAGGNTEAFF
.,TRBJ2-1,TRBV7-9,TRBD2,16,TGTGCCAGCAGGCCCTCGGCTAGCGGGAGGAGGAATGAGCAGTTCTTC,CASRPSASGRRNEQFF
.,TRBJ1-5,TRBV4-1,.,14,TGCGCCAGCAGCCAAAGAGATAGCAATCAGCCCCAGCATTTT,CASSQRDSNQPQHF
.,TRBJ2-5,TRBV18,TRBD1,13,TGTGCCAGCTCAGAGGACAGGGGAGAGACCCAGTACTTC,CASSEDRGETQYF
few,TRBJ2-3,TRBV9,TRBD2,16,TGTGCCAGCAGCACAGGACTAGCGGGAATCGCAGATACGCAGTATTTT,CASSTGLAGIADTQYF
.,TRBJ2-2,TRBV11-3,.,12,TGTGCCAGCAGATTAACTACCGGGGAGCTGTTTTTT,CASRLTTGELFF
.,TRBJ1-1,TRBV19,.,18,TGTGCCAGTAGTCTCCCGGGATCCGCGGATCAAGTGAACACTGAAGCTTTCTTT,CASSLPGSADQVNTEAFF
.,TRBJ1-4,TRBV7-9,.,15,TGTGCCAGCAGCTTAACCGGGACAACTAATGAAAAACTGTTTTTT,CASSLTGTTNEKLFF
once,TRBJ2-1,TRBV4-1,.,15,TGCGCCAGCAGCCAAGAAGACCGGGGCTACAATGAGCAGTTCTTC,CASSQEDRGYNEQFF
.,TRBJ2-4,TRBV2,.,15,TGTGCCAGCAGTGGACAGATACTAGCCAAAAACATTCAGTACTTC,CASSGQILAKNIQYF
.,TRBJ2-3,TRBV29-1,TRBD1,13,TGCAGCGCTACAGGGGGCTCTGCAGATACGCAGTATTTT,CSATGGSADTQYF
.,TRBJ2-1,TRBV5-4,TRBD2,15,TGTGCCAGCAGCTTCGGACTAGCGGGAGAGAATGAGCAGTTCTTC,CASSFGLAGENEQFF
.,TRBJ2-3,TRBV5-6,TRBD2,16,TGTGCCAGCAGCTTGGCTAGCGGGTATAGCACAGATACGCAGTATTTT,CASSLASGYSTDTQYF
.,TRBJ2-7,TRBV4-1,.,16,TGCGCCAGCAGCCAAGAAGGGGTAGCCGGCTCCTACGAGCAGTACTTC,CASSQEGVAGSYEQYF
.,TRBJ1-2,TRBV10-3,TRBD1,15,TGTGCCATCAGTGAGGGAACAGGGGTCAACTATGGCTACACCTTC,CAISEGTGVNYGYTF
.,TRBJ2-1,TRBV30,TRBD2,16,TGTGCCTGGACCAGTACCCTAGACCTGGCGGGGGGTGAGCAGTTCTTC,CAWTSTLDLAGGEQFF
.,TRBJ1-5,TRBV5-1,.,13,TGCGCCAGCAGCTGGACAGGCAATCAGCCCCAGCATTTT,CASSWTGNQPQHF
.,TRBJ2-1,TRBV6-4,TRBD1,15,TGTGCCAGCAGTGACTTCGGGACAGGGTTCAATGAGCAGTTCTTC,CASSDFGTGFNEQFF
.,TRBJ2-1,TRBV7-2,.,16,TGTGCCAGCAGCTTAGTTCGGACTACCTCCTACAATGAGCAGTTCTTC,CASSLVRTTSYNEQFF
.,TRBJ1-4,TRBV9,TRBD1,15,TGTGCCAGCAGCGTAGGCGGGACAGGGGGAGAAAAACTGTTTTTT,CASSVGGTGGEKLFF
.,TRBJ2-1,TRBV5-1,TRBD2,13,TGCGCCAGCAGCCACACGCGGGGGGCTGCCACCTTCTTC,CASSHTRGAATFF
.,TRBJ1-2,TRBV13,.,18,TGTGCCAGCAGCTTAGATAGGGGAACTACTTTAGCTAACTATGGCTACACCTTC,CASSLDRGTTLANYGYTF
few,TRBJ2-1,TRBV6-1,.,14,TGTGCCAGCAGCCTTAGGGAGTCCTACAATGAGCAGTTCTTC,CASSLRESYNEQFF
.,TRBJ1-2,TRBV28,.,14,TGTGCCAGCAGTTTTGCCACTCTTAGCTATGGCTACACCTTC,CASSFATLSYGYTF
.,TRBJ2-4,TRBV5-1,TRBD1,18,TGCGCCAGCAGCTTGTCTTTACAGGGGCAGCTAGCCAAAAACATTCAGTACTTC,CASSLSLQGQLAKNIQYF
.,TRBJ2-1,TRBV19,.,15,TGTGCCAGTAGTATACCCCAGGACAGCTACAATGAGCAGTTCTTC,CASSIPQDSYNEQFF
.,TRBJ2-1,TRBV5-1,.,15,TGCGCCAGCAGCTTGTCACAGGATTACTACAATGAGCAGTTCTTC,CASSLSQDYYNEQFF
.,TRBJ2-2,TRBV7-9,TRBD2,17,TGTGCCAGCGGCGGACTAGCGGGAGATCGGAACACCGGGGAGCTGTTTTTT,CASGGLAGDRNTGELFF
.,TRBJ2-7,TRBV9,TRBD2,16,TGTGCCAGCAGCGGGGGACTAGCGGGAGGGGGCTACGAGCAGTACTTC,CASSGGLAGGGYEQYF
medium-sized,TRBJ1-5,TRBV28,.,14,TGTGCCAGCAGCCGAGGGGGGGTATCAGAGCCCCAGCATTTT,CASSRGGVSEPQHF
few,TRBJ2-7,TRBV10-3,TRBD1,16,TGTGCCATCAGTGGAGACAGGGGTTTACAGGCCTACGAGCAGTACTTC,CAISGDRGLQAYEQYF